What follows are 24 T cell receptor beta chains derived from one specimen sequenced in a study of T cells in Graves' hyperthyroidism and ophthalmopathy. The TCR beta CDR3 regions underwent amplification using RNA transcripts as the source. The primer set for the first-round RT-PCR of the TCR CDR3 was HTBI. TCRdb fed the multiplex PCR reads into MiXCR, producing one record per CDR3 protein. The sample comprises under 650,000 distinct CDR3 sequences, roughly 16% of which are singletons, and 3% to 4.5% rests with the top ten. Sequencing was done on a sample of blood. The receptor source for this set is a woman aged 25 to 39 with Graves' hyperthyroidism.

V usage is TRBV19 and J usage is TRBJ2-3; D may be TRBD1 (6 bases). CDR1 LNHDA and CDR2 SQIVND come from the germline V gene (reference sequence). V was clipped by 6 bases and J by 6 bases, with 16 bases between them. The CDR3 spans 14 residues. CDR3 residues: CASRQGFLSDTQYF. DNA of the CDR3: TGTGCCAGTAGACAGGGTTTTCTGTCCGATACGCAGTATTTT.

The rearrangement joins TRBV11-2 to TRBJ2-5; 11 bases line up with TRBD2. Germline V lookup: CDR1 SGHAT, CDR2 FQNNGV. The CDR3 is made up of 16 amino acids. V lost 5 bases to trimming and J lost 1 base; unmatched junction nucleotides: 6. CDR3 bases: TGTGCCAGCAGCCGTCCGGGACTAGCGGCCCAAGAGACCCAGTACTTC. Translating it yields CASSRPGLAAQETQYF.

There are a few counts of this clonotype. This sequence joins TRBV9 and TRBJ1-2; tentative D call: TRBD1 (6 bases). The CDR3 length is 14 residues. CDR1 is SGDLS, CDR2 YYNGEE, per germline. The V and J ends lost 6 bases and 2 bases respectively, with 14 bases between them. CDR3 residues: CASTKGGVNYGYTF. The DNA of the CDR3 is TGTGCCAGCACCAAGGGGGGTGTAAACTATGGCTACACCTTC. The full variable domain, completed using reference TRBV9 and TRBJ1-2, is DSGVTQTPKHLITATGQRVTLRCSPRSGDLSVYWYQQSLDQGLQFLIQYYNGEERAKGNILERFSAQQFPDLHSELNLSSLELGDSALYFCASTKGGVNYGYTFGSGTRLTVV.

The chain links TRBV7-3 to TRBJ2-1, with 10 bases fitting TRBD2. V trimming: 5 bases; J trimming: 4 bases; junction bases outside the gene matches: 5. Germline CDR1 and CDR2: SGHTA and FQGTGA. This CDR3 contains 15 residues. The CDR3 DNA is TGTGCCAGCAGCCAGGGACTAGCGAATTACAATGAGCAGTTCTTC. Its protein product is CASSQGLANYNEQFF.

This clonotype was detected ten times or more. The chain has TRBV11-3 and TRBJ2-3; D uncertain. V was pared by 3 bases and J by 2 bases, with 9 bases between. From germline, CDR1 is SGHNT and CDR2 YENEEA. The CDR3 consists of 14 residues. The CDR3 region has the DNA TGTGCCAGCAGCTTTTCAGCGAACACAGATACGCAGTATTTT. This gives the protein CASSFSANTDTQYF.

For the CDR3, the DNA is TGTGCCAGCAGTTTTGGGGGACAGGGCCACGAGCAGTACTTC. Protein product: CASSFGGQGHEQYF. The chain recombines TRBV28 with TRBJ2-7, with 9 nucleotides matching TRBD1. The CDR3 contains 14 residues. Losses at the gene ends were 3 bases for V and 5 bases for J; bases not matched to a gene: 5. The germline V gene encodes CDR1 MDHEN and CDR2 SYDVKM.

The rearrangement joins TRBV7-8 to TRBJ2-2; 7 nucleotides line up with TRBD1. The V and J ends lost 10 bases and 5 bases, in that order; junction bases with no gene match: 10. CDR1 is SGHVS and CDR2 is FQNEAQ in the germline V gene. This CDR3 has 14 amino acids. CDR3 nucleotides: TGTGCCACCTCGAGAGGGGGCAGGACCGGGGAGCTGTTTTTT. Encoded protein: CATSRGGRTGELFF.

The V and J genes are TRBV29-1 and TRBJ1-2; 7 positions agree with TRBD1. V was pared by 6 bases and J by 8 bases, with 9 bases of the junction left unmatched. CDR1 is SQVTM, CDR2 ANQGSEA, per germline. The CDR3 runs to 12 residues. For the CDR3, the DNA is TGCAGCGTCGTCCGACAGGGAGGCGGCTACACCTTC. Its translation: CSVVRQGGGYTF.

At least ten counts were recorded for this clonotype. V gene TRBV18 combines with J gene TRBJ1-2; tentatively, D is TRBD1 (6 bases). CDR3 length equals 13 residues. V dropped 0 bases and J dropped 5 bases, with 7 bases sitting between them. CDR1 is KGHSH and CDR2 is LQKENI in the germline V gene. The DNA for the CDR3 is TGTGCCAGCTCACCACCGACAGGATATGGCTACACCTTC. Translated: CASSPPTGYGYTF.

Ten or more counts support this clonotype. This sequence joins TRBV10-3 and TRBJ1-5; D is ambiguous. Trimming stripped 1 base from V and 7 bases from J, with 8 bases between. The CDR3 is 13 amino acids. In germline, CDR1 is ENHRY, CDR2 SYGVKD. The CDR3 DNA reads TGTGCCATCAGTGAGTTCGGGCAGCAGCCCCAGCATTTT. Its translation is CAISEFGQQPQHF.

This chain connects TRBV20-1 to TRBJ2-1; 10 bases line up with TRBD2. CDR3 size: 16 residues. V trimming: 0 bases; J trimming: 7 bases; junction bases outside the gene matches: 9. Germline CDR1 and CDR2: DFQATT and SNEGSKA (reference sequence). CDR3 sequence reads: CSARDAASGSRNEQFF. CDR3 in DNA: TGCAGTGCTAGAGATGCGGCTAGCGGGAGCAGGAATGAGCAGTTCTTC.

Concerning this clonotype itself: One end of the junction varies from germline; a read error may be responsible. The V call is TRBV5-1, the J call TRBJ2-1; TRBD1 is a possible D gene (6 bases). CDR3 length equals 14 residues. Germline values: CDR1 SGHRS, CDR2 YFSETQ. CDR3 DNA: TGTGCCAGCAGCCCAATACAGGGTTGGGATGAGCAGTTCTTC. This sequence encodes CASSPIQGWDEQFF. Filled out from reference TRBV5-1 and TRBJ2-1, the complete variable domain reads KAGVTQTPRYLIKTRGQQVTLSCSPISGHRSVSWYQQTPGQGLQFLFEYFSETQRNKGNFPGRFSGRQFSNSRSEMNVSTLELGDSALYLCASSPIQGWDEQFFGPGTRLTVL.

This clonotype was seen at least ten times. The chain links TRBV28 to TRBJ1-5; D remains ambiguous. The CDR3 totals 14 residues. The germline V gene has CDR1 MDHEN and CDR2 SYDVKM. The V end lost 3 bases, the J end lost 0 bases, and 6 bases lay between the germline ends. DNA for the CDR3: TGTGCCAGCAGTTTTTTTGGTAGCAATCAGCCCCAGCATTTT. It encodes CASSFFGSNQPQHF. Variable domain in full (rest from reference TRBV28 and TRBJ1-5): DVKVTQSSRYLVKRTGEKVFLECVQDMDHENMFWYRQDPGLGLRLIYFSYDVKMKEKGDIPEGYSVSREKKERFSLILESASTNQTSMYLCASSFFGSNQPQHFGDGTRLSIL.

This clonotype was detected many times. The gene calls are TRBV30 and TRBJ2-3; 10 nucleotides match TRBD1. Germline loops: CDR1 GTSNPN, CDR2 SVGIG (reference sequence). This CDR3 region has 15 residues. Trimming cost V 3 bases and J 4 bases; bases outside gene matches: 7. The CDR3 DNA sequence: TGTGCCTGGAGCTTGACAGGGGGCTTGGCAGATACGCAGTATTTT. Translated, it gives CAWSLTGGLADTQYF. The full variable domain, rest sourced from reference TRBV30 and TRBJ2-3, is SQTIHQWPATLVQPVGSPLSLECTVEGTSNPNLYWYRQAAGRGLQLLFYSVGIGQISSEVPQNLSASRPQDRQFILSSKKLLLSDSGFYLCAWSLTGGLADTQYFGPGTRLTVL.

This clonotype was recorded many times. This chain uses TRBV20-1 with TRBJ2-1; TRBD2 agrees at 7 bases. This CDR3 spans 12 amino acids. Germline CDR1 reads DFQATT; CDR2 reads SNEGSKA (reference sequence). V lost 6 bases and J lost 10; bases outside the gene matches: 9. CDR3 residues: CSAASGAGEQFF. CDR3 nucleotides: TGCAGTGCCGCTAGCGGCGCCGGGGAGCAGTTCTTC.

This clonotype was seen a handful of times. The rearrangement links TRBV7-9 to TRBJ2-5; 11 bases line up with TRBD1. CDR3 size: 17 residues. Germline V gives CDR1 SEHNR, CDR2 FQNEAQ (reference sequence). The V gene end was trimmed by 11 bases and the J gene end by 1 base; junction bases not matched to a gene: 15. The CDR3 bases are TGTGCCTTGGCCGGGACAGGGGGACGACTAGCCCAAGAGACCCAGTACTTC. Residues: CALAGTGGRLAQETQYF. The variable domain in full, with the rest retrieved from reference TRBV7-9 and TRBJ2-5, is DTGVSQNPRHKITKRGQNVTFRCDPISEHNRLYWYRQTLGQGPEFLTYFQNEAQLEKSRLLSDRFSAERPKGSFSTLEIQRTEQGDSAMYLCALAGTGGRLAQETQYFGPGTRLLVL.

The chain carries TRBV7-9 and TRBJ2-1; possibly TRBD2 for D (6 bases). The CDR3 has 14 residues. Germline CDR1 SEHNR, CDR2 FQNEAQ (reference sequence). V was pared by 1 base and J by 15 bases, with 19 bases between. Here the CDR3 reads CASSLDLAAREWFF. CDR3 coding DNA: TGTGCCAGCAGCTTAGACTTAGCGGCCCGAGAGTGGTTCTTC.

The table lists this clonotype with a few counts. One base away lies a much larger clone, so this may be a sequencing read error. This chain links TRBV20-1 with TRBJ2-3; 12 nucleotides agree with TRBD2. V lost 1 base to trimming and J lost 8 bases; unmatched junction nucleotides: 4. The CDR3 is 14 residues long. The V gene's germline CDR1 is DFQATT and CDR2 SNEGSKA (reference sequence). CDR3 in amino acids: CSARASGRGTTQYF. In nucleotides, the CDR3 is TGCAGTGCTAGAGCTAGCGGGAGGGGAACTACGCAGTATTTT.

The chain employs TRBV20-1 and TRBJ2-7; TRBD2 matches at 8 bases. V dropped 4 bases and J dropped 3; count of bases not matched to a gene: 5. CDR3 length: 13 residues. Germline CDR1 DFQATT, CDR2 SNEGSKA (reference sequence). The CDR3 is CSATQLAGYEQYF. The CDR3 DNA reads as TGCAGTGCTACACAGCTAGCGGGCTACGAGCAGTACTTC.

This clonotype appeared a single time. A much larger clone lies one base from this, so it may be a read error. This sequence joins TRBV7-9 and TRBJ1-6; perhaps TRBD1 as D (6 bases). CDR1 and CDR2 from the germline V gene are SEHNR and FQNEAQ (reference sequence). This CDR3 contains 13 residues. Deletions cut 1 base from V and 14 bases from J, with 12 bases between. CDR3 residues: CASSLEGGASLHF. Written as DNA, the CDR3 is TGTGCCAGCAGCTTAGAGGGGGGGGCTTCCCTCCACTTT.

This clonotype was seen repeatedly, ten times or more. The rearrangement joins TRBV12-3 or TRBV12-4 to TRBJ2-7; possibly TRBD1 for D (6 bases). This CDR3 has 18 amino acids. With 3 bases removed from V and 4 bases from J, the gap between germline ends came to 25 bases. CDR3 amino acids: CASSFSLLYGTRTYEQYF. CDR3 nucleotides: TGTGCCAGCAGTTTTAGTCTACTTTATGGGACAAGAACTTACGAGCAGTACTTC.

This clonotype was observed a few times. This chain connects TRBV5-1 to TRBJ2-3, with 8 bases identical to TRBD2. The V gene end was trimmed by 0 bases and the J gene end by 4 bases; junction bases not matched to a gene: 7. Germline-derived CDR1 and CDR2 are SGHRS and YFSETQ. The CDR3 consists of 16 residues. The CDR3 DNA is TGCGCCAGCAGCTTGGACTCGGGAGGGCCATCAGATACGCAGTATTTT. The encoded protein is CASSLDSGGPSDTQYF. The full variable domain, rest sourced from reference TRBV5-1 and TRBJ2-3, is KAGVTQTPRYLIKTRGQQVTLSCSPISGHRSVSWYQQTPGQGLQFLFEYFSETQRNKGNFPGRFSGRQFSNSRSEMNVSTLELGDSALYLCASSLDSGGPSDTQYFGPGTRLTVL.

This chain uses TRBV12-3 or TRBV12-4 with TRBJ2-7, with 10 nucleotides matching TRBD2. V was pared by 4 bases and J by 9 bases, with 3 bases of the junction left unmatched. CDR3 length: 12 amino acids. This chain's CDR3 is CASSYVAGGQYF. CDR3 nucleotide sequence: TGTGCCAGCAGTTATGTAGCGGGAGGGCAGTACTTC.

The chain recombines TRBV29-1 with TRBJ1-4, with D possibly being TRBD1 (6 bases). Trimming removed 7 bases from V and 7 bases from J, with 19 bases in between. CDR3 length equals 14 residues. From germline, CDR1 is SQVTM and CDR2 ANQGSEA. CDR3 in DNA: TGCAGCGCACGGACAGCCGGTGGTAGTGAAAAACTGTTTTTT. This gives the protein CSARTAGGSEKLFF.